One and the same sample provided the 29 T cell receptor beta chains below, sequenced in a study of response to subunit inactivated influenza vaccine. From the RT-PCR reads, TCRdb called clonotypes with MiXCR, one entry per CDR3 protein. This table has more than 450,000 distinct CDR3 sequences, about 12% appearing once. Sequenced material: PBMCs from blood, taken on the day of vaccination. The receptors here all came from a man aged 45-65 years who received an inactivated influenza vaccine.

There are many counts of this clonotype. Written as DNA, the CDR3 is TGTGCCAGCAGGCTACAACAGGGAAATGGAGAGACCCAGTACTTC. Translating it yields CASRLQQGNGETQYF. The chain employs TRBV6-2 or TRBV6-3 and TRBJ2-5, with a weak D call TRBD1 (6 bases). The ends were cut back, 6 bases at V and 4 bases at J, with 18 bases in the middle. The length of the CDR3 is 15 residues. Per the germline V gene, CDR1 is MNHEY and CDR2 is SVGEGT.

The chain recombines TRBV5-1 with TRBJ2-7, with a possible D match to TRBD2 (6 bases). V lost 0 bases and J lost 2, with 9 bases in between. Germline V lookup: CDR1 SGHRS, CDR2 YFSETQ. The CDR3 covers 14 residues. CDR3 in amino acids: CASSLGDWTYEQYF. In DNA form, the CDR3 reads TGCGCCAGCAGCTTGGGGGACTGGACCTACGAGCAGTACTTC. Full variable domain (outside the CDR3, taken from reference TRBV5-1 and TRBJ2-7): KAGVTQTPRYLIKTRGQQVTLSCSPISGHRSVSWYQQTPGQGLQFLFEYFSETQRNKGNFPGRFSGRQFSNSRSEMNVSTLELGDSALYLCASSLGDWTYEQYFGPGTRLTVT.

This clonotype was seen many times. The chain employs TRBV5-1 and TRBJ1-1; 10 bases are a match to TRBD1. The germline gives CDR1 SGHRS, CDR2 YFSETQ. CDR3 length: 16 amino acids. With 0 bases clipped from V and 11 bases from J, the junction kept 13 bases outside the gene matches. This CDR3 is CASSLAGTGVLRGAFF. CDR3 sequence (DNA): TGCGCCAGCAGCTTGGCTGGGACAGGGGTTTTAAGAGGGGCTTTCTTT.

This clonotype was recorded a few times. This chain connects TRBV6-1 to TRBJ1-2, with 8 bases identical to TRBD1. Per germline, CDR1 MNHNS and CDR2 SASEGT. The V gene end was trimmed by 4 bases and the J gene end by 4 bases; junction bases not matched to a gene: 5. The CDR3 has 14 residues. The CDR3: CASSARGQGYGYTF. For the CDR3, the DNA is TGTGCCAGCAGTGCCAGAGGACAGGGCTATGGCTACACCTTC.

The chain has TRBV28 and TRBJ2-7, with D tentatively TRBD2 (5 bases). Trimming shortened V by 5 bases and J by 3 bases, and 14 bases separated the two germline ends. Germline V gives CDR1 MDHEN, CDR2 SYDVKM. This CDR3 contains 14 residues. CDR3 residues: CASSLHHRGYEQYF. The CDR3 nucleotides read TGTGCCAGCAGTCTACATCATCGGGGCTACGAGCAGTACTTC.

This clonotype was recorded once. V usage is TRBV15 and J usage is TRBJ2-5; D possibly corresponds to TRBD2 (5 bases). This CDR3 is 15 amino acids long. V was pared by 1 base and J by 5 bases, with 14 bases between. CDR1 is LNHNV and CDR2 is YYDKDF in the germline V gene (reference sequence). The CDR3 loop is CATSRGGQRGETQYF. The CDR3 nucleotides read TGTGCCACCAGCAGAGGAGGGCAGCGCGGGGAGACCCAGTACTTC.

Many counts were recorded for this clonotype. V gene TRBV6-1 combines with J gene TRBJ2-1; 7 nucleotides align to TRBD2. J lost 12 bases, V lost 1 base, and 0 bases had no gene match. Germline lookup yields CDR1 MNHNS and CDR2 SASEGT. The CDR3 spans 11 residues. The CDR3 nucleotides are TGTGCCAGCAGTGAAGGCGGGGGGCAGTTCTTC. This gives the protein CASSEGGGQFF.

This clonotype was counted between two and nine times. The rearrangement links TRBV20-1 to TRBJ2-1; 7 bases agree with TRBD2. Trimming at V came to 3 bases and at J to 8 bases, leaving 16 bases not matched to a gene. Germline-derived CDR1 and CDR2 are DFQATT and SNEGSKA (reference sequence). CDR3 size: 16 residues. This chain's CDR3 is CSARGNRDYRSYEQFF. The CDR3 coding sequence is TGCAGTGCTAGGGGGAACCGGGACTATCGCTCCTATGAGCAGTTCTTC.

This clonotype appeared a few times. The chain combines TRBV12-3 or TRBV12-4 with TRBJ2-1; D is ambiguous. The CDR3 is 13 residues long. V was pared by 10 bases and J by 0 bases, with 10 bases between. The CDR3 nucleotides read TGTGCCACAGCAGGCAGCTCCTACAATGAGCAGTTCTTC. Protein product: CATAGSSYNEQFF.

This clonotype was counted ten times or more. The rearrangement links TRBV12-3 or TRBV12-4 to TRBJ2-1; 8 nucleotides match TRBD2. This CDR3 is built from 17 residues. Trimming at V came to 6 bases and at J to 2 bases, leaving 12 bases not matched to a gene. The CDR3 DNA follows: TGTGCCAGCAGCAGGGGAGGAGCGGGGGAAACCTACAATGAGCAGTTCTTC. Translated: CASSRGGAGETYNEQFF.

This clonotype was picked up a small number of times. The rearrangement uses TRBV10-3 and TRBJ2-1, with TRBD2 matching 11 bases. The V gene's germline CDR1 is ENHRY and CDR2 SYGVKD. Trimming removed 2 bases from V and 7 bases from J; junction bases left unmatched: 10. The CDR3 loop spans 17 amino acids. CDR3 protein: CAISEVLAGGPNNEQFF. CDR3 nucleotide sequence: TGTGCCATCAGTGAGGTGTTAGCGGGAGGGCCTAATAATGAGCAGTTCTTC.

The chain links TRBV6-4 to TRBJ2-7; D not resolved. Trimming took off 4 bases at V and 3 bases at J, with 10 bases between the two ends. The CDR3 has 13 residues. The germline V gene encodes CDR1 MRHNA and CDR2 SNTAGT. DNA for the CDR3: TGTGCCAGCAGTGGGAAAAACGGCTACGAGCAGTACTTC. Protein sequence: CASSGKNGYEQYF.

The chain employs TRBV5-1 and TRBJ2-7; D tentatively reads TRBD1 or TRBD2 (5 bases each). Trimming removed 4 bases at V and 5 bases at J, with 16 bases between. Germline assignment: CDR1 SGHRS and CDR2 YFSETQ. This CDR3 is 14 amino acids long. CDR3: CASSHQGPEHEQYF. For the CDR3, the DNA is TGCGCCAGCAGCCATCAGGGACCTGAACACGAGCAGTACTTC.

The sample holds a few counts of this clonotype. The CDR3 loop reads CASSLGTGVGGYTF. In DNA form, the CDR3 reads TGTGCCAGCAGTCTTGGGACAGGGGTTGGTGGCTACACCTTC. The chain links TRBV27 to TRBJ1-2; 10 bases line up with TRBD1. The germline V gene encodes CDR1 MNHEY and CDR2 SMNVEV (reference sequence). V lost 5 bases, J lost 7 bases, and 7 bases stayed unmatched. The CDR3 has 14 amino acids.

The chain couples TRBV29-1 to TRBJ2-2; no definite D call. The CDR3 spans 11 residues. Germline V gene sequence: CDR1 SQVTM, CDR2 ANQGSEA. V shed 3 bases and J shed 1 base, with 0 bases lying between them. The CDR3: CSVENTGELFF. CDR3 nucleotide sequence: TGCAGCGTTGAGAACACCGGGGAGCTGTTTTTT.

This clonotype has a count of ten or more. The chain links TRBV21-1 to TRBJ2-7. TRBV21-1 is flagged as a pseudogene. The CDR3 has 12 residues. This CDR3 is CASSDVLYEQYF. CDR3 DNA sequence: TGTGCCAGCAGCGACGTTTTATACGAGCAGTACTTC.

This clonotype has a count of ten or more. The gene calls are TRBV10-3 and TRBJ2-1, with D uncertain. This CDR3 comprises 13 residues. CDR1 ENHRY and CDR2 SYGVKD come from the germline V gene. Trimming pared 0 bases from V and 8 bases from J, leaving 8 bases between. The CDR3 DNA reads TGTGCCATCAGTGAGTCATCTGTGGATGAGCAGTTCTTC. Protein product: CAISESSVDEQFF.

The V call is TRBV12-3 or TRBV12-4, the J call TRBJ2-3; D is unclear. The CDR3 sequence is 15 residues long. Between the trimmed V and J ends, which lost 7 bases and 0 bases, there was a span of 14 bases. The CDR3 sequence is CASTNVPTSTDTQYF. CDR3 DNA sequence: TGTGCCAGCACCAACGTTCCCACGAGCACAGATACGCAGTATTTT.

This clonotype was counted a few times. The V and J genes are TRBV5-1 and TRBJ2-3; 7 bases are a match to TRBD1. CDR3 size: 14 residues. J was trimmed by 4 bases and V by 7 bases; bases with no gene match: 9. Germline loops: CDR1 SGHRS, CDR2 YFSETQ. As DNA, the CDR3 is TGCGCCAGCTACTCCCGGGACAGAGCAGATACGCAGTATTTT. Translating it yields CASYSRDRADTQYF.

This clonotype was recorded many times. The V gene is TRBV7-9, the J gene TRBJ2-7, with D perhaps TRBD2 (6 bases). The germline gives CDR1 SEHNR, CDR2 FQNEAQ (reference sequence). The V and J ends lost 7 bases and 6 bases respectively, with 16 bases between them. The CDR3 is made up of 13 amino acids. Written as DNA, the CDR3 is TGTGCCAGCACCCCAGGGACTTTCTCCGAGCAGTACTTC. Translation gives CASTPGTFSEQYF.

Many counts were recorded for this clonotype. The chain couples TRBV5-6 to TRBJ2-2; D is undetermined. This CDR3 comprises 14 residues. CDR1 is SGHDT and CDR2 is YYEEEE in the germline V gene. V lost 1 base and J 2 bases, leaving 6 bases between the germline ends. CDR3 loop: CASSLLVNTGELFF. As DNA, the CDR3 is TGTGCCAGCAGCTTGCTAGTTAACACCGGGGAGCTGTTTTTT. The variable domain in full, with the rest retrieved from reference TRBV5-6 and TRBJ2-2, is DAGVTQSPTHLIKTRGQQVTLRCSPKSGHDTVSWYQQALGQGPQFIFQYYEEEERQRGNFPDRFSGHQFPNYSSELNVNALLLGDSALYLCASSLLVNTGELFFGEGSRLTVL.

The rearrangement uses TRBV20-1 and TRBJ2-5; the D is unclear. The CDR3 contains 18 residues. V dropped 3 bases and J dropped 1 base, with 24 bases sitting between them. Germline CDR1 is DFQATT and CDR2 is SNEGSKA (reference sequence). The chain's CDR3 is CSASRPARAEWVQETQYF. CDR3 DNA sequence: TGCAGTGCTAGTCGCCCCGCCCGGGCAGAGTGGGTCCAAGAGACCCAGTACTTC.

This clonotype was detected many times. V gene TRBV24-1 combines with J gene TRBJ2-6; 9 positions match TRBD2. The V and J ends lost 3 bases and 2 bases, in that order; junction bases with no gene match: 7. Germline-derived CDR1 and CDR2 are KGHDR and SFDVKD. The CDR3 is 18 amino acids. The CDR3 region is CATSDPRGGVAGANVLTF. CDR3 in DNA: TGTGCCACCAGTGATCCGCGGGGGGGAGTGGCTGGGGCCAACGTCCTGACTTTC.

The table lists this clonotype with a few counts. The rearrangement uses TRBV5-5 and TRBJ2-1; D is ambiguous. The V and J ends lost 1 base and 7 bases respectively, with 12 bases between them. Germline lookup yields CDR1 SGHKS and CDR2 YYEKEE (reference sequence). This CDR3 has 14 residues. CDR3 nucleotide sequence: TGTGCCAGCAGCTTGCCCGGGTTGGGGAATGAGCAGTTCTTC. Protein sequence: CASSLPGLGNEQFF.

V usage is TRBV7-9 and J usage is TRBJ2-3; no clear D. The germline gives CDR1 SEHNR, CDR2 FQNEAQ (reference sequence). V was cut by 2 bases and J by 4 bases, with 7 bases left in between. The CDR3 totals 13 residues. The CDR3 sequence: CASSLLQADTQYF. The CDR3 DNA reads TGTGCCAGCAGCTTACTACAAGCAGATACGCAGTATTTT.

This clonotype was picked up a small number of times. This chain connects TRBV20-1 to TRBJ2-5; 7 bases agree with TRBD1. The CDR3 is made up of 16 amino acids. Germline V gives CDR1 DFQATT, CDR2 SNEGSKA (reference sequence). V shed 5 bases, J shed 1 base, and the junction held 13 bases outside the gene matches. The CDR3 spells CSAWPMGQGVQETQYF. CDR3 bases: TGCAGTGCTTGGCCTATGGGGCAGGGGGTCCAAGAGACCCAGTACTTC.

The chain joins TRBV6-2 or TRBV6-3 to TRBJ2-1, with 7 bases fitting TRBD1. The germline gives CDR1 MNHEY, CDR2 SVGEGT. The CDR3 spans 18 residues. V trimming: 2 bases; J trimming: 0 bases; junction bases outside the gene matches: 10. CDR3 nucleotide sequence: TGTGCCAGCAGTTACCTTGGACAGGTCCTGAGCTCCTACAATGAGCAGTTCTTC. This translates into CASSYLGQVLSSYNEQFF.

This clonotype was picked up a small number of times. This rearrangement joins TRBV20-1 to TRBJ2-5; D possibly corresponds to TRBD2 (7 bases). Trimming took 4 bases from V and 5 from J, leaving 14 bases between them. Looked up from germline, CDR1 is DFQATT and CDR2 is SNEGSKA (reference sequence). CDR3 size: 13 residues. CDR3 DNA: TGCAGTGCTACGAAGGGGGGGCCGGAGACCCAGTACTTC. Protein sequence: CSATKGGPETQYF.

This sequence joins TRBV11-2 and TRBJ2-7, with 7 positions matching TRBD2. The V segment lost 5 bases and the J segment 4 bases; nucleotides outside the gene matches: 8. The CDR3 length is 14 residues. CDR1 SGHAT and CDR2 FQNNGV come from the germline V gene. Written as DNA, the CDR3 is TGTGCCAGCAGCCCCCTGTCTAGCGGATACGAGCAGTACTTC. Amino acids: CASSPLSSGYEQYF.